The 9 T cell receptor beta chains below all came from one sample that was sequenced in a study of human T cells and chemical hapten exposure. TCRdb passed the RACE reads through MiXCR, listing each CDR3 protein once. The profile shows 350,000 to 450,000 distinct CDR3 sequences, 5% to 6.5% of them singletons. Indicated time point: pre-sensitization, week 0. The treatment is: therapeutic diphenylcyclopropenone sensitization with weekly scalp DPC. Source: whole blood, taken in connection with sensitization to the hapten diphenylcyclopropenone (DPC). The receptor source for this set is a woman in her forties or fifties with alopecia areata. Some clones in this sample may be carry-over from other donors' samples.

In its sample, this clonotype was seen many times. The chain joins TRBV29-1 to TRBJ2-1; possibly TRBD1 for D (6 bases). Trimming pared 5 bases from V and 1 base from J, leaving 9 bases between. CDR1 is SQVTM, CDR2 ANQGSEA, per germline. CDR3 length equals 13 residues. CDR3 coding DNA: TGCAGCGTTAGACAGGCTTCCTACAATGAGCAGTTCTTC. It translates to CSVRQASYNEQFF.

In its sample, this clonotype was seen a few times. The chain couples TRBV29-1 to TRBJ2-1; TRBD1 matches 8 bases. Germline CDR1 and CDR2: SQVTM and ANQGSEA. The CDR3 has 13 amino acids. As DNA, the CDR3 is TGCAGTGGCGGAGGACAGGGTGGGGGTGAGCAGTTCTTC. Translation gives CSGGGQGGGEQFF.

This chain connects TRBV7-9 to TRBJ2-3, with 8 nucleotides matching TRBD2. The CDR3 contains 16 residues. Germline V CDR1 and CDR2: SEHNR, FQNEAQ (reference sequence). J was trimmed by 5 bases and V by 5 bases; bases with no gene match: 12. The CDR3 here is CASSPLRGRRVDTQYF. CDR3 bases: TGTGCCAGCAGCCCCCTCCGCGGGAGGCGAGTAGATACGCAGTATTTT.

The sample holds many counts of this clonotype. V gene TRBV29-1 combines with J gene TRBJ2-3; D could derive from TRBD1 or TRBD2 (6 bases each). Trimming took off 6 bases at V and 2 bases at J, with 12 bases between the two ends. Germline-derived CDR1 and CDR2 are SQVTM and ANQGSEA. The CDR3 sequence is 13 residues long. The CDR3 loop reads CSVPGAVTDTQYF. The CDR3 DNA reads as TGCAGCGTACCGGGGGCGGTCACAGATACGCAGTATTTT.

This clonotype appeared many times. The chain recombines TRBV29-1 with TRBJ2-1; D ambiguous. V gave up 0 bases and J gave up 9 bases, with 6 bases separating them. The germline V gene has CDR1 SQVTM and CDR2 ANQGSEA. This CDR3 region has 11 residues. The CDR3 nucleotides are TGCAGCGTTGAAGATCTCGTTGAGCAGTTCTTC. Amino acids: CSVEDLVEQFF.

There are a few counts of this clonotype. The chain employs TRBV11-2 and TRBJ2-7, with no clear D. Germline CDR1 is SGHAT and CDR2 is FQNNGV. This CDR3 spans 13 amino acids. V shed 7 bases and J shed 3 bases, with 13 bases lying between them. The CDR3 nucleotides read TGTGCCAGCACCTTGACTTACAGCTACGAGCAGTACTTC. Protein sequence: CASTLTYSYEQYF.

In its sample, this clonotype was seen many times. This chain's CDR3 is CASSVAQGAKNIQYF. The CDR3 DNA is TGTGCCAGCAGCGTAGCTCAGGGCGCCAAAAACATTCAGTACTTC. The V gene is TRBV9, the J gene TRBJ2-4; tentative D call: TRBD1 (5 bases). Per germline, CDR1 SGDLS and CDR2 YYNGEE. The CDR3 totals 15 residues. V dropped 0 bases and J dropped 1 base, with 8 bases sitting between them.

At least ten counts were recorded for this clonotype. The V and J genes are TRBV5-1 and TRBJ2-1, with TRBD2 identical over 11 bases. Germline CDR1 and CDR2: SGHRS and YFSETQ. The CDR3 sequence is 16 residues long. V was pared by 7 bases and J by 5 bases, with 11 bases of the junction left unmatched. CDR3 in DNA: TGCGCCAGCGGCTCCGGGACTAGCGGCCCCCACAATGAGCAGTTCTTC. Translating gives CASGSGTSGPHNEQFF.

This clonotype was seen only a few times. The rearrangement joins TRBV12-3 or TRBV12-4 to TRBJ1-5; 7 bases are a match to TRBD1. The CDR3 has 15 amino acids. The V gene end was trimmed by 5 bases and the J gene end by 3 bases; junction bases not matched to a gene: 7. The CDR3 sequence is CASSPPGQNNQPQHF. The CDR3 nucleotides are TGTGCCAGCAGTCCGCCGGGACAGAACAATCAGCCCCAGCATTTT.